A single sample gave rise to the 24 T cell receptor beta chains below, sequenced in a study of shared clonotypes between healthy human individuals. The repertoire was sequenced with immunoSEQ multiplex PCR; TCRdb's copy has only in-frame clones and lacks some. The table records 300,000 to 400,000 clones, more than 60% of them present only once. Source material: memory CD4+ T cells sorted from blood. Subset noted: CD45RA-negative fraction. These receptors were collected from a man aged 25-40 years in good health.

The gene calls are TRBV5-4 and TRBJ2-5; 9 positions match TRBD1. The V segment lost 4 bases and the J segment 5 bases; nucleotides outside the gene matches: 12. The CDR3 covers 16 residues. Germline-derived CDR1 and CDR2 are SGHNT and YYREEE (reference sequence). DNA for the CDR3: TGTGCCAGCAGCAAGCCAGAGACAGGGGGAGGGGAGACCCAGTACTTC. Translating it yields CASSKPETGGGETQYF.

In this sample, this clone turned up many times. The V call is TRBV7-6, the J call TRBJ1-2; D is unclear. The CDR3 extends over 15 amino acids. Per the germline V gene, CDR1 is SGHVS and CDR2 is FNYEAQ. Trimming pared 1 base from V and 0 bases from J, leaving 9 bases between. The CDR3 sequence: CASSLEVGTNYGYTF. The CDR3 nucleotides read TGTGCCAGCAGCTTAGAGGTCGGAACTAACTATGGCTACACCTTC.

CDR3 amino acids: CASSLGQGVSYNEQFF. CDR3 DNA sequence: TGTGCCAGCAGTTTGGGACAGGGGGTTTCCTACAATGAGCAGTTCTTC. V is TRBV27 and J is TRBJ2-1; TRBD1 matches 11 bases. The CDR3 extends over 16 amino acids. The ends lost 3 bases at V and 1 base at J; junction bases unmatched: 2. Looked up from germline, CDR1 is MNHEY and CDR2 is SMNVEV (reference sequence).

The genes are TRBV11-2 and TRBJ2-3; D might be TRBD1 (5 bases). This CDR3 region has 18 residues. Germline V gene lookup returns CDR1 SGHAT and CDR2 FQNNGV. V shed 1 base and J shed 3 bases, with 20 bases lying between them. The CDR3 is CASSLGRAKGIRTDTQYF. CDR3 in DNA: TGTGCCAGCAGCTTAGGCAGGGCAAAGGGGATCAGGACAGATACGCAGTATTTT.

The genes are TRBV16 and TRBJ2-6; D remains ambiguous. V lost 0 bases to trimming and J lost 0 bases, with 6 bases between them. CDR3 length: 16 residues. Per the germline V gene, CDR1 is KGHSY and CDR2 is FQNENV. The DNA of the CDR3 is TGTGCCAGCAGCCAATCGGCCCCCTCTGGGGCCAACGTCCTGACTTTC. The encoded protein is CASSQSAPSGANVLTF. Full variable domain (rest looked up from reference TRBV16 and TRBJ2-6): GEEVAQTPKHLVRGEGQKAKLYCAPIKGHSYVFWYQQVLKNEFKFLISFQNENVFDETGMPKERFSAKCLPNSPCSLEIQATKLEDSAVYFCASSQSAPSGANVLTFGAGSRLTVL.

The gene calls are TRBV19 and TRBJ2-3, with 7 bases fitting TRBD2. Germline V gives CDR1 LNHDA, CDR2 SQIVND (reference sequence). The CDR3 sequence is 16 residues long. V lost 5 bases to trimming and J lost 3 bases; unmatched junction nucleotides: 11. The CDR3 nucleotides are TGTGCCAGTAGTCCCTCGGCGGGAGCGAGAACAGATACGCAGTATTTT. Protein product: CASSPSAGARTDTQYF.

This chain joins TRBV10-3 and TRBJ2-7; 12 positions agree with TRBD1. After removal of 5 bases from V and 4 bases from J, the junction contained 12 bases not matched to a gene. Germline V gene data show CDR1 as ENHRY and CDR2 as SYGVKD. The CDR3 totals 17 residues. CDR3 DNA: TGTGCCATCAGTTTGTCCCGGGACAGGGGGCGGAGGTACGAGCAGTACTTC. As protein: CAISLSRDRGRRYEQYF.

The rearrangement links TRBV6-1 to TRBJ2-1; D is ambiguous. Germline V CDR1 and CDR2: MNHNS, SASEGT. The CDR3 sequence is 15 residues long. V lost 0 bases and J 4 bases, leaving 10 bases between the germline ends. CDR3 loop: CASSEALLGYNEQFF. The CDR3 bases are TGTGCCAGCAGTGAAGCCTTGTTAGGGTACAATGAGCAGTTCTTC.

The rearrangement links TRBV6-1 to TRBJ2-3; tentative D call: TRBD2 (5 bases). The ends were cut back, 5 bases at V and 0 bases at J, with 12 bases in the middle. Germline CDR1 MNHNS, CDR2 SASEGT. The CDR3 loop spans 15 amino acids. The CDR3 bases are TGTGCCAGCAGTCCTTTTGGCGGGAGCACAGATACGCAGTATTTT. Translating gives CASSPFGGSTDTQYF.

The chain couples TRBV7-9 to TRBJ2-7; D may be TRBD2 (5 bases). This CDR3 is 16 amino acids long. Germline loops: CDR1 SEHNR, CDR2 FQNEAQ (reference sequence). Between the trimmed V and J ends, which lost 2 bases and 6 bases, there was a span of 20 bases. The CDR3 sequence: CASSLNCGSPLCEQYF. In DNA form, the CDR3 reads TGTGCCAGCAGCTTAAATTGTGGGAGCCCGCTCTGCGAGCAGTACTTC. The full variable domain, rest sourced from reference TRBV7-9 and TRBJ2-7, is DTGVSQNPRHKITKRGQNVTFRCDPISEHNRLYWYRQTLGQGPEFLTYFQNEAQLEKSRLLSDRFSAERPKGSFSTLEIQRTEQGDSAMYLCASSLNCGSPLCEQYFGPGTRLTVT.

This clone was counted between two and nine times. The chain joins TRBV14 to TRBJ2-5, with D possibly matching TRBD2 (5 bases). V was cut by 3 bases and J by 1 base, with 12 bases left in between. The CDR3 runs 15 residues. The germline CDR1 and CDR2 sequences are SGHDN and FVKESK. The CDR3 DNA reads as TGTGCCAGCAGCCACAGAGGGCTAGTCCAAGAGACCCAGTACTTC. Translation: CASSHRGLVQETQYF.

This clone was detected a few times. J is TRBJ2-1 and V is TRBV5-1, with 12 bases fitting TRBD2. After removal of 2 bases from V and 9 bases from J, the junction contained 6 bases not matched to a gene. Germline CDR1 reads SGHRS; CDR2 reads YFSETQ. The CDR3 has 15 amino acids. This chain's CDR3 is CASSLLAGGRGEQFF. Written as DNA, the CDR3 is TGCGCCAGCAGCTTACTAGCGGGAGGTCGGGGTGAGCAGTTCTTC.

V is TRBV5-1 and J is TRBJ2-7, with D perhaps TRBD1 (6 bases). Germline V gene data show CDR1 as SGHRS and CDR2 as YFSETQ. The CDR3 spans 15 residues. The V and J ends lost 4 bases and 4 bases respectively, with 18 bases between them. The CDR3 sequence: CASSRLGTGNYEQYF. The CDR3 region has the DNA TGCGCCAGCAGCAGGCTCGGCACAGGGAATTACGAGCAGTACTTC.

This clone is a singleton in its sample. This sequence joins TRBV2 and TRBJ2-4; D uncertain. This CDR3 has 14 residues. The V and J ends lost 5 bases and 3 bases respectively, with 11 bases between them. CDR1 and CDR2 from the germline V gene are SNHLY and FYNNEI. Here the CDR3 reads CASSPDLGKNIQYF. CDR3 DNA: TGTGCCAGCAGTCCTGACCTTGGCAAAAACATTCAGTACTTC.

The CDR3 nucleotides read TGTGCCAGCAGCATCCAGGGAGGCGAGCAGTACTTC. Protein: CASSIQGGEQYF. The rearrangement joins TRBV5-5 to TRBJ2-7; D possibly corresponds to TRBD2 (6 bases). The length of the CDR3 is 12 residues. V was pared by 4 bases and J by 6 bases, with 11 bases between. In germline, CDR1 is SGHKS, CDR2 YYEKEE (reference sequence).

The sample holds a few counts of this clone. CDR3: CASSDSQQGAPGNTIYF. The CDR3 nucleotides read TGTGCCAGCAGTGACTCGCAACAGGGGGCGCCTGGAAACACCATATATTTT. V and J are TRBV6-4 and TRBJ1-3; 9 bases match TRBD1. Germline trimming cut 0 bases from V and 2 bases from J; bases unmatched to any gene: 5. Germline V gene lookup returns CDR1 MRHNA and CDR2 SNTAGT. This CDR3 contains 17 residues.

The count of this clone is one. The chain joins TRBV2 to TRBJ1-2; D not certain. This CDR3 spans 15 amino acids. V lost 3 bases and J lost 8, with 19 bases in between. The germline CDR1 and CDR2 sequences are SNHLY and FYNNEI. The CDR3 DNA sequence: TGTGCCAGCAGTGACCCCTACAGTGGACGTGGCGGCTACACCTTC. Protein sequence: CASSDPYSGRGGYTF. Based on the CDR3 plus reference TRBV2 and TRBJ1-2, the full variable domain is EPEVTQTPSHQVTQMGQEVILRCVPISNHLYFYWYRQILGQKVEFLVSFYNNEISEKSEIFDDQFSVERPDGSNFTLKIRSTKLEDSAMYFCASSDPYSGRGGYTFGSGTRLTVV.

The J gene is TRBJ1-1, the V gene TRBV9, with D maybe TRBD1 (6 bases). Trimming pared 3 bases from V and 5 bases from J, leaving 17 bases between. Germline V CDR1 and CDR2: SGDLS, YYNGEE. This CDR3 comprises 15 residues. The CDR3 is CASSAAGTSSTEAFF. In DNA form, the CDR3 reads TGTGCCAGCAGCGCTGCCGGGACATCGAGTACTGAAGCTTTCTTT.

This chain joins TRBV2 and TRBJ1-4; D ambiguous. V was cut by 2 bases and J by 7 bases, with 14 bases left in between. The CDR3 has 15 residues. Germline CDR1 is SNHLY and CDR2 is FYNNEI. CDR3 sequence (DNA): TGTGCCAGCAGTGAAAGGGAGAGGAGTGCTGAAAAACTGTTTTTT. The encoded protein is CASSERERSAEKLFF.

The rearrangement joins TRBV11-2 to TRBJ1-5; the D is unclear. This CDR3 is 13 amino acids long. The germline V gene encodes CDR1 SGHAT and CDR2 FQNNGV. The ends were cut back, 0 bases at V and 6 bases at J, with 6 bases in the middle. The CDR3 loop is CASSLDHIQPQHF. CDR3 in DNA: TGTGCCAGCAGCTTAGATCACATTCAGCCCCAGCATTTT.

The CDR3 spells CASSLDAGTYEQYF. CDR3 nucleotide sequence: TGTGCCAGCAGCTTAGACGCAGGAACCTACGAGCAGTACTTC. The chain combines TRBV11-2 with TRBJ2-7, with D hard to call. This CDR3 is 14 amino acids long. The ends were cut back, 0 bases at V and 2 bases at J, with 8 bases in the middle. Germline CDR1 is SGHAT and CDR2 is FQNNGV.

V and J are TRBV7-2 and TRBJ2-1; D remains ambiguous. This CDR3 has 15 amino acids. The V gene lost 1 base and the J gene lost 9 bases, with 16 bases spanning the gap. CDR1 and CDR2 from the germline V gene are SGHTA and FQGNSA. The CDR3 loop is CASSLVVSSYSEQFF. The CDR3 DNA is TGTGCCAGCAGCTTAGTAGTCTCCAGTTATAGTGAGCAGTTCTTC.

The rearrangement joins TRBV14 to TRBJ1-4; D gene ambiguous. The germline V gene encodes CDR1 SGHDN and CDR2 FVKESK. There are 16 residues in the CDR3. V was shortened by 1 base and J by 3 bases, with 12 bases between the two germline ends. The CDR3 bases are TGTGCCAGCAGCCAAGTCAGTGTGCTGGCTAATGAAAAACTGTTTTTT. This gives the protein CASSQVSVLANEKLFF. Full variable domain (rest looked up from reference TRBV14 and TRBJ1-4): EAGVTQFPSHSVIEKGQTVTLRCDPISGHDNLYWYRRVMGKEIKFLLHFVKESKQDESGMPNNRFLAERTGGTYSTLKVQPAELEDSGVYFCASSQVSVLANEKLFFGSGTQLSVL.

This clone has just a few counts. The chain employs TRBV7-6 and TRBJ1-4; unclear D gene. The V and J ends lost 6 bases and 7 bases respectively, with 9 bases between them. This CDR3 contains 12 residues. Germline CDR1 is SGHVS and CDR2 is FNYEAQ. CDR3 DNA: TGTGCCAGCAGATCTAGAGGTGAAAAACTGTTTTTT. Residues: CASRSRGEKLFF.